This TCR beta chain was recovered during a study of spatial heterogeneity in lung cancer. About the study: After resection, follow-up PBMC samples were sequenced when available, at a median of about two years later.

TCRdb processed the 5' RACE reads anew with MiXCR; each CDR3 protein has one entry. The table lists about 120,000 distinct CDR3 sequences, over 9% of them singletons. CDR1 MNHEY and CDR2 SVGAGI come from the germline V gene. CDR3 length: 14 amino acids. V was clipped by 5 bases and J by 0 bases, with 5 bases between them. Ten or more counts support this clonotype. Time point indicated: blood at routine non-recurrence follow-up after resection. Whole RNA came from tumor, nontumor lung or frozen PBMC and was sequenced without being sorted. The chain is built from TRBV6-5 and TRBJ2-6; no firm D call. Sequenced here: PBMCs, sampled at follow-up. The sequence was obtained from a male donor with early-stage non-small cell lung cancer. The CDR3 region is CASSGSSGANVLTF. The DNA for the CDR3 is TGTGCCAGCAGTGGCAGCTCTGGGGCCAACGTCCTGACTTTC.